This T cell receptor (beta chain) was sequenced in a study of blood T cell repertoires in COVID-19 (TCRdb year 2020). For context, the study as a whole: Samples from collaborators originated in the United States, Italy and Spain and spanned both the acute and convalescent phases of COVID-19. The prospective study material was composed of cDNA or gDNA derived from T cells, B-cell-depleted T cells, or PBMCs. The dataset comprised deeply sampled blood TCRbeta repertoires from subjects exposed to, actively infected with, or recovered from COVID-19. The repertoires were released in a freely available public database intended as a resource for research on the immune response to SARS-CoV-2. The samples were drawn from the first 160 participants of the ongoing ImmuneRACE study and from about 1,200 subjects provided by 6 global collaborators. Sample metadata almost always included a de-identified subject ID, COVID-19 status, age in years and sex. Where available, HLA class I and class II types were taken from metadata supplied by the sample provider and were not determined by assay-based typing. Points the paper makes about the study in general: How much clinical and demographic metadata was included differed by source and by participant, and the metadata was provided uncurated.

TCRbeta CDR3 regions were amplified from genomic DNA using the immunoSEQ Assay, a bias-controlled multiplex PCR. The published analysis was carried out like this. Nucleated cell counts per sample were estimated from amplification of reference gene primers within the assay. To quantify the absolute abundance of each unique TCRbeta CDR3 rearrangement, sequence reads were collapsed and filtered. For each sample, productive Simpson clonality was calculated by taking the square root of Simpson's diversity index across productive rearrangements. Here the immuneACCESS table is served through TCRdb, limited to in-frame sequences with V and J called. Missing clones are a known gap in these copies; in checked studies unresolved V genes cover under half, and the rest lacks a known reason. V and J calls and clone size are as listed in that table; D and trimming were resolved from the DNA. The sample yields about 110,000 clones; about three quarters were counted once. 1.8% of the sample rests with the top ten.

The germline V and J ends show losses of 6 bases and 5 bases respectively, and no gene match explains 7 bases of the junction. Via the germline V gene, CDR1 is MNHEY and CDR2 SVGAGI. Its CDR3 holds 15 amino acids, cysteine through phenylalanine. This entry keeps only the CDR3 DNA: 45 bases, framed from base 1. As for this clone: Its antigen specificity is not known. Base qualities are missing; no much larger clone stands one base away.

Whole blood was collected in K2EDTA tubes by collaborating institutions according to the institutions' own protocols. For TCRbeta analysis, collaborators shipped samples in one of three forms: frozen whole blood, isolated PBMCs, or DNA extracted from either of those sample types. Sequencing input: peripheral blood. This sequence uses TRBV6-5 and TRBJ2-2; the junction holds 9 bases that match TRBD1. The receptor was derived from a woman aged 40 to 50 with acute or convalescent COVID-19. The DNA sequence reads TGTGCCAGCAGCCCCCAGACAGGGGGTACCGGGGAGCTGTTTTTT. Translation gives CASSPQTGGTGELFF.